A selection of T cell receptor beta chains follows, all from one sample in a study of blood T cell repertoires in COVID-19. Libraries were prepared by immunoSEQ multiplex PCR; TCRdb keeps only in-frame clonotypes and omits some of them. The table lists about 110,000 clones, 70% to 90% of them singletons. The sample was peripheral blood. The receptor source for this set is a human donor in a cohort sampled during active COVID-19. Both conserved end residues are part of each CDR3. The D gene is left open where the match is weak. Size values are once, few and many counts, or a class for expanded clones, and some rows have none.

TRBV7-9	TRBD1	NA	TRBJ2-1	CASSQVGQTYNEQFF	TGTGCCAGCAGCCAAGTGGGACAGACCTACAATGAGCAGTTCTTC
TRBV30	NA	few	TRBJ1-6	CAWRGRRIQYSPLHF	TGTGCCTGGAGAGGTCGGCGGATTCAATATTCACCCCTCCACTTT
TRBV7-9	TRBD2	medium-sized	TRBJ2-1	CASSRSGGIPNEQFF	TGTGCCAGCAGCCGTAGCGGGGGGATCCCCAATGAGCAGTTCTTC
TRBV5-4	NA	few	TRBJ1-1	CASREVWNTEAFF	TGTGCCAGCAGGGAGGTATGGAACACTGAAGCTTTCTTT
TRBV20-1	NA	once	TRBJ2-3	CSAFRTDGQYF	TGCAGTGCTTTCCGTACAGATGGGCAGTATTTT
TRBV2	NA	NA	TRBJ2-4	CASSSTGDKNIQYF	TGTGCCAGCTCCTCGACGGGGGACAAAAACATTCAGTACTTC
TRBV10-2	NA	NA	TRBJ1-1	CASSEQTVNTEAFF	TGCGCCAGCAGTGAGCAGACAGTGAACACTGAAGCTTTCTTT
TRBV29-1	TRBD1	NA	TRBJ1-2	CSVERGGALGYTF	TGCAGCGTCGAACGAGGGGGCGCGCTTGGCTACACCTTC
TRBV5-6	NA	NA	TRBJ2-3	CASSLRRGSADTQYF	TGTGCCAGCAGCTTGCGCCGGGGGTCAGCAGATACGCAGTATTTT
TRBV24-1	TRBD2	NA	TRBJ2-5	CATSDFSLAGAETQYF	TGTGCCACCAGTGATTTCAGCCTAGCGGGAGCAGAGACCCAGTACTTC
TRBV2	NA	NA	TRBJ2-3	CASSGGISTDTQYF	TGTGCCAGCAGTGGCGGGATAAGCACAGATACGCAGTATTTT
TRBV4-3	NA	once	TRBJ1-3	CASSQVDSPGNTIYF	TGCGCCAGCAGCCAGGTCGACAGCCCCGGAAACACCATATATTTT
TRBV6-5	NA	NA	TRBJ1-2	CASTSDSAFYGYTF	TGTGCCAGCACCAGCGACAGCGCTTTCTATGGCTACACCTTC
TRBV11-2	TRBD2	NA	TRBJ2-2	CASSLGLATTGELFF	TGTGCCAGCAGCCTGGGACTAGCTACGACCGGGGAGCTGTTTTTT
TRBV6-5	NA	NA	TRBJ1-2	CASQLFYGYTF	TGTGCCAGTCAATTGTTTTATGGCTACACCTTC
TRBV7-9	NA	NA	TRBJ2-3	CASSSAGAPPDTQYF	TGTGCCAGCAGCTCTGCGGGGGCCCCCCCAGATACGCAGTATTTT
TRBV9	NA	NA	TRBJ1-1	CASSVGVGVPDTEAFF	TGTGCCAGCAGCGTAGGGGTCGGGGTCCCCGACACTGAAGCTTTCTTT
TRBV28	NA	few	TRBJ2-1	CASSLPQGFDEQFF	TGTGCCAGCAGTTTGCCACAGGGCTTTGATGAGCAGTTCTTC
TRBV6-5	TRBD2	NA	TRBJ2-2	CASSRTSGKAGELFF	TGTGCCAGCAGCCGGACTAGCGGGAAGGCCGGGGAGCTGTTTTTT
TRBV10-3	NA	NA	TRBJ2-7	CAIRVRGDSHEQYF	TGTGCCATCAGGGTCAGGGGGGATTCCCACGAGCAGTACTTC
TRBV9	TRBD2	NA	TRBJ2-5	CASSVGYSGGHQETQYF	TGTGCCAGCAGCGTAGGATATAGCGGGGGGCATCAAGAGACCCAGTACTTC
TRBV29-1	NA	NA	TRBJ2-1	CSPQTDYNEQFF	TGCAGCCCCCAGACTGATTACAATGAGCAGTTCTTC
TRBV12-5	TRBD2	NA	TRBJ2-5	CASGLTPTSGREEETQYF	TGTGCTAGTGGTTTGACACCGACTAGCGGGAGAGAGGAAGAGACCCAGTACTTC
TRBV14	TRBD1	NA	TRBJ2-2	CASSKDRGSGELFF	TGTGCCAGCAGCAAGGACAGGGGATCGGGGGAGCTGTTTTTT
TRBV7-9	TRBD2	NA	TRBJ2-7	CASSLGTSGETYEQYF	TGTGCCAGCAGCCTCGGGACTAGCGGGGAGACCTACGAGCAGTACTTC
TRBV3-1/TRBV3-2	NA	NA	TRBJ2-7	CASSLYYEQYF	TGTGCCAGCAGCCTTTACTACGAGCAGTACTTC
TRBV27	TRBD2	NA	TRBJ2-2	CASSFSGGNTGELFF	TGTGCCAGCAGTTTTAGCGGGGGAAACACCGGGGAGCTGTTTTTT
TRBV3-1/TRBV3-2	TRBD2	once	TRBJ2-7	CASSRLGLAGAGKEQYF	TGTGCCAGCAGCCGTTTGGGACTAGCGGGGGCCGGTAAAGAGCAGTACTTC
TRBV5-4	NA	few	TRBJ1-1	CASTEQGLNTEAFF	TGTGCCAGCACCGAACAGGGACTGAACACTGAAGCTTTCTTT
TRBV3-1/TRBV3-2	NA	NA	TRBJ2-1	CASSPQVGGGEQFF	TGTGCCAGCAGCCCGCAGGTAGGGGGGGGTGAGCAGTTCTTC
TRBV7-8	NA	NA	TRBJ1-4	CASSLWTSKLFF	TGTGCCAGCAGCTTATGGACATCAAAACTGTTTTTT
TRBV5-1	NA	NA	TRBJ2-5	CASSYLEEGETQYF	TGCGCCAGCAGCTACTTAGAGGAGGGAGAGACCCAGTACTTC
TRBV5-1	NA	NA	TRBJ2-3	CASSLEAPWDTQYF	TGCGCCAGCAGCTTGGAAGCCCCTTGGGATACGCAGTATTTT
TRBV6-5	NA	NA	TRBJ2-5	CASTLSGTQYF	TGTGCCAGCACCCTATCAGGGACCCAGTACTTC
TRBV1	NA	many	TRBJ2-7	CTSSQDYLAARSSYEQYF	TGCACCAGCAGCCAAGATTACCTAGCGGCCCGAAGCTCCTACGAGCAGTACTTC
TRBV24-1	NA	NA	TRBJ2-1	CATRDKVYNEQFF	TGTGCCACCAGGGACAAGGTTTACAATGAGCAGTTCTTC
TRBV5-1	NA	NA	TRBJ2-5	CASSLQGSETQYF	TGCGCCAGCAGCTTGCAGGGGTCAGAGACCCAGTACTTC
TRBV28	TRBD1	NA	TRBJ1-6	CASLGGWASYNSPLHF	TGTGCCAGCCTAGGGGGCTGGGCCTCCTATAATTCACCCCTCCACTTT
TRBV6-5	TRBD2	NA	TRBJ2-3	CASSFTSGRAQDTQYF	TGTGCCAGCAGTTTTACTAGCGGGAGGGCACAAGATACGCAGTATTTT
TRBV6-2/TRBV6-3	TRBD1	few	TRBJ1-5	CASSYSLTGASNQPQHF	TGTGCCAGCAGTTACTCTTTGACAGGGGCAAGCAATCAGCCCCAGCATTTT
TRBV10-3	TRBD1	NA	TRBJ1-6	CAAQTGDLSSPLHF	TGTGCCGCCCAGACAGGGGACCTCAGTTCACCCCTCCACTTT
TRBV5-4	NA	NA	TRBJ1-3	CASSSRGKSRNTIYF	TGTGCCAGCAGCTCTCGGGGGAAAAGTAGGAACACCATATATTTT
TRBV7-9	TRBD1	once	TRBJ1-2	CASSFGTGDYGYTF	TGTGCCAGCAGCTTTGGGACAGGCGACTATGGCTACACCTTC